Given below is one T cell receptor (beta chain) in context. This entry is derived from a study of blood T cell repertoires in COVID-19. Libraries were prepared by immunoSEQ multiplex PCR; TCRdb keeps only in-frame clonotypes and omits some of them. This table has approximately 290,000 clones, around nine tenths appearing once. The CDR3 spans 17 residues. The germline V gene has CDR1 LNHDA and CDR2 SQIVND (reference sequence). V was trimmed by 0 bases and J by 2 bases, leaving 15 bases between them. This TCR derives from a woman aged 25 to 39 with COVID-19, enrolled during active disease. Sequencing input: peripheral blood. This chain links TRBV19 with TRBJ2-3, with a possible D match to TRBD1 (6 bases). In DNA, the CDR3 is TGTGCCAGTAGTATAGATGAGGGGCAGGGGTACACAGATACGCAGTATTTT. This translates into CASSIDEGQGYTDTQYF.